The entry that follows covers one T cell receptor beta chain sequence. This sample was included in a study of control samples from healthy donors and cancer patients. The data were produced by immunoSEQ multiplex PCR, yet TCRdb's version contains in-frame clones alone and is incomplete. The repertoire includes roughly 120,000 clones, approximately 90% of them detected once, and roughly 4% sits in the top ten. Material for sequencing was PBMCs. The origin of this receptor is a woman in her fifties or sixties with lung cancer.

CDR3 amino acids: CASSLAGADGYTF. CDR3 DNA sequence: TGCGCCAGCAGCTTGGCCGGGGCCGATGGCTACACCTTC. The J gene is TRBJ1-2, the V gene TRBV5-1; maybe TRBD1 (5 bases). V was shortened by 0 bases and J by 6 bases, with 9 bases between the two germline ends. CDR1 SGHRS and CDR2 YFSETQ come from the germline V gene. The CDR3 sequence is 13 residues long. Variable domain in full (rest from reference TRBV5-1 and TRBJ1-2): KAGVTQTPRYLIKTRGQQVTLSCSPISGHRSVSWYQQTPGQGLQFLFEYFSETQRNKGNFPGRFSGRQFSNSRSEMNVSTLELGDSALYLCASSLAGADGYTFGSGTRLTVV.